Below, 12 T cell receptor beta chains from the same sample are listed, as sequenced in a study of PD-1 blockade in classical Hodgkin lymphoma. Assay: immunoSEQ multiplex PCR; the TCRdb copy retains only in-frame clones and omits some. The sample contains about 32,000 clones, around 85% of which appear only once. Time point in this sample: cycle 4 day 1 (C4D1), after 6 weeks of nivolumab. All trial patients relapsed after autologous stem cell transplantation. Sequenced here: peripheral blood mononuclear cells (PBMCs), sampled before the fourth cycle of nivolumab. These receptors came from a human donor with classical Hodgkin lymphoma.

V gene TRBV7-8 combines with J gene TRBJ1-6; TRBD1 matches at 7 bases. This CDR3 has 16 amino acids. J was trimmed by 8 bases and V by 5 bases; bases with no gene match: 12. Germline V gene data show CDR1 as SGHVS and CDR2 as FQNEAQ. The CDR3 here is CASSPVGTARDSPLHF. The CDR3 DNA reads as TGTGCCAGCAGCCCAGTGGGGACAGCTAGAGATTCACCCCTCCACTTT.

The V gene is TRBV5-6, the J gene TRBJ1-2; no firm D call. The CDR3 has 11 amino acids. CDR1 SGHDT and CDR2 YYEEEE come from the germline V gene. The CDR3 nucleotides are TGTGCTAGCGGGCCTAACTATGGCTACACCTTC. This codes for CASGPNYGYTF.

This chain uses TRBV19 with TRBJ1-2; unclear D gene. V lost 6 bases and J 4 bases, leaving 15 bases between the germline ends. This CDR3 spans 14 amino acids. Looked up from germline, CDR1 is LNHDA and CDR2 is SQIVND (reference sequence). CDR3 bases: TGTGCCAGTAGCCCCATGAAACAGACCTATGGCTACACCTTC. It yields the protein CASSPMKQTYGYTF.

This chain uses TRBV9 with TRBJ1-3, with 7 bases that match TRBD1. Trimming cost V 3 bases and J 3 bases; bases outside gene matches: 18. The CDR3 covers 19 residues. The V gene's germline CDR1 is SGDLS and CDR2 YYNGEE. CDR3 residues: CASSEQPLGRGLGGNTIYF. CDR3 in DNA: TGTGCCAGCAGCGAACAACCATTAGGGAGGGGGCTAGGTGGAAACACCATATATTTT.

This clone was observed once. The chain couples TRBV6-5 to TRBJ2-7; 9 bases line up with TRBD1. Germline V gene lookup returns CDR1 MNHEY and CDR2 SVGAGI. This CDR3 has 14 amino acids. The V and J ends lost 5 bases and 1 base, in that order; junction bases with no gene match: 3. In DNA, the CDR3 is TGTGCCAGCAGTCAGGGACAGGGTTCCTACGAGCAGTACTTC. Protein product: CASSQGQGSYEQYF.

The chain recombines TRBV11-3 with TRBJ2-6, with D perhaps matching TRBD1 (6 bases). V gave up 1 base and J gave up 2 bases, with 15 bases separating them. The germline CDR1 and CDR2 sequences are SGHNT and YENEEA. CDR3 length equals 18 residues. The DNA for the CDR3 is TGTGCCAGCAGCTTAGGAGGGACACCTTGGGCTGGGGCCAACGTCCTGACTTTC. This encodes CASSLGGTPWAGANVLTF. The variable domain in full, with the rest retrieved from reference TRBV11-3 and TRBJ2-6, is EAGVVQSPRYKIIEKKQPVAFWCNPISGHNTLYWYLQNLGQGPELLIRYENEEAVDDSQLPKDRFSAERLKGVDSTLKIQPAELGDSAVYLCASSLGGTPWAGANVLTFGAGSRLTVL.

The chain is built from TRBV27 and TRBJ2-1; TRBD1 matches 8 bases. Trimming took 6 bases from V and 3 from J; bases not matched to a gene: 4. The CDR3 has 14 amino acids. CDR1 and CDR2 (germline): MNHEY, SMNVEV (reference sequence). CDR3 residues: CASRSQGDYNEQFF. CDR3 bases: TGTGCCAGCAGGTCACAGGGGGACTACAATGAGCAGTTCTTC.

The chain has TRBV2 and TRBJ2-5; D unclear. Germline V gives CDR1 SNHLY, CDR2 FYNNEI. The CDR3 length is 13 residues. The V and J ends lost 7 bases and 5 bases respectively, with 14 bases between them. For the CDR3, the DNA is TGTGCCAGCAATAACGTGGGCCGGGAGACCCAGTACTTC. It specifies CASNNVGRETQYF.

The chain joins TRBV19 to TRBJ2-1, with no clear D. The CDR3 is 15 residues long. Germline V lookup: CDR1 LNHDA, CDR2 SQIVND (reference sequence). V lost 2 bases and J 6 bases, leaving 14 bases between the germline ends. CDR3 region: CASSINGRGVNEQFF. For the CDR3, the DNA is TGTGCCAGTAGTATAAATGGACGTGGTGTCAATGAGCAGTTCTTC.

V is TRBV29-1 and J is TRBJ2-6; D call uncertain. Trimming took 6 bases from V and 0 from J, leaving 9 bases between them. There are 14 residues in the CDR3. Germline V gene data show CDR1 as SQVTM and CDR2 as ANQGSEA. For the CDR3, the DNA is TGCAGCGTCAGAGGATACTCTGGGGCCAACGTCCTGACTTTC. It specifies CSVRGYSGANVLTF. The full variable domain, with the rest looked up from reference TRBV29-1 and TRBJ2-6, is SAVISQKPSRDICQRGTSLTIQCQVDSQVTMMFWYRQQPGQSLTLIATANQGSEATYESGFVIDKFPISRPNLTFSTLTVSNMSPEDSSIYLCSVRGYSGANVLTFGAGSRLTVL.

V and J are TRBV10-3 and TRBJ1-1; D is unresolved. The CDR3 runs 13 residues. Germline V CDR1 and CDR2: ENHRY, SYGVKD. V lost 5 bases to trimming and J lost 1 base, with 8 bases between them. The CDR3 region is CAISRAENTEAFF. CDR3 sequence (DNA): TGTGCCATCAGTAGGGCCGAGAACACTGAAGCTTTCTTT.

V and J are TRBV21-1 and TRBJ1-2; the table names TRBD1, a call not compared with the DNA. TRBV21-1 is a known pseudogene. This CDR3 is 15 amino acids long. For the CDR3, the DNA is TGTGCCAGCAGCAGGGCGACAGACGATAACTATGGCTACACCTTC. Its protein is CASSRATDDNYGYTF.